This is a list of T cell receptor beta chains from one sample in a study of T cells in Graves' hyperthyroidism and ophthalmopathy. One entry per CDR3 protein, called by TCRdb with MiXCR from the multiplex PCR reads. The sample lists under 450,000 distinct CDR3 sequences; approximately 18% were seen once. The sequenced sample consisted of blood. These receptors were obtained from a woman younger than 45 with Graves' hyperthyroidism that later progressed to Graves' ophthalmopathy. CDR3s include the opening cysteine and the closing phenylalanine or tryptophan. The D gene is left open where the match is weak. A clone size is listed for some rows: how often the clone was seen (once, few, many), or a class if it is expanded.

many,TRBV5-1,TRBJ2-1,TRBD2,16,CASSGRLAGGLNEQFF,TGCGCCAGCAGCGGCAGACTAGCGGGGGGGCTTAATGAGCAGTTCTTC
many,TRBV7-2,TRBJ2-3,.,13,CASSPPPVRAQYF,TGTGCCAGCAGCCCCCCCCCCGTTAGGGCGCAGTATTTT
few,TRBV20-1,TRBJ2-2,.,12,CSARMGAGELFF,TGCAGTGCTAGAATGGGGGCCGGGGAGCTGTTTTTT
.,TRBV30,TRBJ2-6,.,14,CAWSEGSGANVLTF,TGTGCCTGGAGTGAAGGCTCTGGGGCCAACGTCCTGACTTTC
few,TRBV27,TRBJ2-3,.,15,CASSNPDEGADTQYF,TGTGCCAGCAGTAATCCCGACGAGGGAGCGGATACGCAGTATTTT
.,TRBV9,TRBJ2-6,.,14,CASSVGDGANVLTF,TGTGCCAGCAGCGTAGGGGACGGGGCCAACGTCCTGACTTTC
many,TRBV15,TRBJ1-1,TRBD1,11,CATSGTGLAFF,TGTGCCACCAGCGGGACAGGCTTGGCTTTCTTT
many,TRBV6-2/TRBV6-3,TRBJ2-1,TRBD2,16,CASSINSGSRYNEQFF,TGTGCCAGCAGTATTAACAGCGGGAGTAGGTACAATGAGCAGTTCTTC
many,TRBV2,TRBJ2-2,.,15,CASSDTGTLTGELFF,TGTGCCAGCAGCGACACCGGGACTCTCACCGGGGAGCTGTTTTTT
many,TRBV7-9,TRBJ2-2,TRBD2,16,CASSPPGGENTGELFF,TGTGCCAGCAGCCCTCCGGGAGGGGAGAACACCGGGGAGCTGTTTTTT
many,TRBV28,TRBJ2-1,.,15,CASRIQGGSYNEQFF,TGTGCCAGCAGGATACAGGGCGGATCCTACAATGAGCAGTTCTTC
.,TRBV5-1,TRBJ1-2,.,14,CASSPGRGDLGYTF,TGCGCCAGCAGCCCGGGGCGGGGGGATCTTGGCTACACCTTC
few,TRBV20-1,TRBJ2-7,.,17,CSAQTYSLLPWGYEQYF,TGCAGTGCTCAAACCTATTCTCTACTGCCTTGGGGCTACGAGCAGTACTTC
many,TRBV7-6,TRBJ1-6,.,14,CASSLKGFESPLHF,TGTGCCAGCAGCTTAAAAGGTTTCGAGTCACCCCTCCACTTT
.,TRBV19,TRBJ2-7,.,16,CASSIRGGASFYEQYF,TGTGCCAGTAGTATTCGTGGGGGCGCGAGTTTCTACGAGCAGTACTTC
once,TRBV24-1,TRBJ2-2,.,16,CAARSQGLINTGELFF,TGTGCCGCCAGATCGCAGGGACTGATCAACACCGGGGAGCTGTTTTTT
many,TRBV29-1,TRBJ2-3,.,14,CSVVRGRGADTQYF,TGCAGCGTTGTAAGAGGGAGAGGGGCAGATACGCAGTATTTT
many,TRBV28,TRBJ2-3,TRBD2,17,CASSTSGGGPSTDTQYF,TGTGCCAGCTCAACCTCCGGCGGGGGACCTTCCACAGATACGCAGTATTTT
few,TRBV6-1,TRBJ2-7,.,12,CASSRDANEQYF,TGTGCCAGCAGTAGGGACGCCAACGAGCAGTACTTC
few,TRBV29-1,TRBJ2-2,TRBD1,19,CSVEEPGTGRLSATGELFF,TGCAGCGTTGAAGAGCCCGGGACAGGGCGACTGAGCGCCACCGGGGAGCTGTTTTTT
many,TRBV20-1,TRBJ2-2,.,11,CSASWPPELFF,TGCAGTGCTAGCTGGCCCCCGGAGCTGTTTTTT
many,TRBV2,TRBJ2-5,TRBD1,13,CASSEGTGETQYF,TGTGCCAGCAGTGAAGGGACAGGAGAGACCCAGTACTTC
many,TRBV10-2,TRBJ1-2,.,13,CASSEDSNYGYTF,TGCGCCAGCAGTGAGGACAGCAACTATGGCTACACCTTC
once,TRBV2,TRBJ2-5,TRBD2,17,CASRYLGTSGRIETQYF,TGTGCCAGCAGATACCTCGGGACTAGCGGGAGGATTGAGACCCAGTACTTC
.,TRBV12-3/TRBV12-4,TRBJ2-1,TRBD2,14,CASSHLAGINEQFF,TGTGCCAGCAGTCACCTAGCGGGGATCAATGAGCAGTTCTTC
many,TRBV2,TRBJ1-5,.,15,CASSDRWIPSQPQHF,TGTGCCAGCAGTGACCGATGGATCCCGAGTCAGCCCCAGCATTTT
many,TRBV5-5,TRBJ1-2,TRBD1,13,CASSSGTGEGYTF,TGTGCCAGCAGTTCCGGGACAGGGGAAGGCTACACCTTC
many,TRBV6-1,TRBJ1-1,.,12,CASTQGDTEAFF,TGTGCCAGCACTCAGGGCGACACTGAAGCTTTCTTT
many,TRBV6-1,TRBJ2-6,.,15,CASSEEDSGANVLTF,TGTGCCAGCAGTGAAGAGGACTCTGGGGCCAACGTCCTGACTTTC
many,TRBV29-1,TRBJ1-1,TRBD1,13,CSVWTGGLTEAFF,TGCAGCGTTTGGACAGGGGGCTTAACTGAAGCTTTCTTT
few,TRBV18,TRBJ1-6,.,16,CASSPSDSSYNSPLHF,TGTGCCAGCTCACCTAGCGACAGCTCCTATAATTCACCCCTCCACTTT
.,TRBV7-8,TRBJ2-2,TRBD2,17,CASSLVVASGDTGELFF,TGTGCCAGCAGCTTAGTAGTTGCTAGCGGGGACACCGGGGAGCTGTTTTTT
many,TRBV7-9,TRBJ1-2,.,13,CASSPQGLDGYTF,TGTGCCAGCAGTCCCCAGGGCCTTGATGGCTACACCTTC
.,TRBV5-6,TRBJ2-2,TRBD1,16,CASSYYRGNNTGELFF,TGTGCCAGCAGCTACTACAGGGGTAACAACACCGGGGAGCTGTTTTTT
.,TRBV6-1,TRBJ2-3,TRBD1,15,CASRNRDRAADTQYF,TGTGCCAGCAGGAACCGGGACAGGGCGGCAGATACGCAGTATTTT
few,TRBV12-3/TRBV12-4,TRBJ2-1,TRBD1,16,CASSHLAGQGDNEQFF,TGTGCCAGCAGCCATTTAGCGGGACAGGGGGACAATGAGCAGTTCTTC
many,TRBV6-1,TRBJ2-3,TRBD1,14,CASSRDSGTDTQYF,TGTGCCAGCAGCCGGGACAGTGGCACAGATACGCAGTATTTT
.,TRBV19,TRBJ2-5,TRBD2,16,CASSTLTGRGEETQYF,TGTGCCAGTAGCACCCTAACTGGGCGGGGGGAAGAGACCCAGTACTTC
many,TRBV18,TRBJ1-5,TRBD1,16,CASSPPEGTGNQPQHF,TGTGCCAGCTCACCGCCGGAAGGGACAGGCAATCAGCCCCAGCATTTT
many,TRBV7-2,TRBJ2-1,.,16,CASSLVLATIYNEQFF,TGTGCCAGCAGCTTAGTATTAGCGACCATCTACAATGAGCAGTTCTTC
few,TRBV27,TRBJ1-2,TRBD1,15,CASSATGGAYYGYTF,TGTGCCAGCAGTGCGACAGGGGGCGCTTACTATGGCTACACCTTC
.,TRBV4-1,TRBJ2-2,.,17,CASTRPGQGKNTGELFF,TGCGCCAGCACCCGACCCGGGCAGGGAAAAAACACCGGGGAGCTGTTTTTT
.,TRBV5-1,TRBJ2-2,.,16,CASSLVAGERTGELFF,TGCGCCAGCAGCTTGGTGGCAGGGGAAAGGACCGGGGAGCTGTTTTTT
many,TRBV12-3/TRBV12-4,TRBJ1-1,TRBD1,17,CASSLTPDRVENTEAFF,TGTGCCAGCAGTTTAACCCCTGACAGGGTAGAAAACACTGAAGCTTTCTTT
.,TRBV7-9,TRBJ1-4,TRBD1,15,CASSSRGTGNEKLFF,TGTGCCAGCAGCTCGCGCGGGACAGGAAATGAAAAACTGTTTTTT
few,TRBV13,TRBJ2-5,TRBD1,15,CASSGPGQGEETQYF,TGTGCCAGCAGCGGACCGGGACAGGGGGAAGAGACCCAGTACTTC
few,TRBV6-1,TRBJ1-5,.,12,CASTTGNQPQHF,TGTGCCAGCACAACGGGGAATCAGCCCCAGCATTTT
few,TRBV5-1,TRBJ2-3,.,14,CASSLAAATDTQYF,TGCGCCAGCAGCTTGGCTGCGGCTACAGATACGCAGTATTTT
.,TRBV28,TRBJ2-7,.,15,CASSVGLGLSYEQYF,TGTGCCAGCTCCGTAGGACTCGGGCTTTCCTACGAGCAGTACTTC
many,TRBV11-2,TRBJ2-6,.,20,CASSLVPKGGARTGANVLTF,TGTGCCAGCAGCTTAGTACCCAAGGGGGGGGCTCGCACTGGGGCCAACGTCCTGACTTTC
many,TRBV12-3/TRBV12-4,TRBJ1-1,TRBD1,16,CASSPNYRGLGTEAFF,TGTGCCAGCAGCCCGAATTACAGGGGTCTAGGAACTGAAGCTTTCTTT
many,TRBV12-3/TRBV12-4,TRBJ2-2,TRBD2,14,CASSWGGVAGELFF,TGTGCCAGCAGTTGGGGGGGAGTGGCCGGGGAGCTGTTTTTT
few,TRBV3-1,TRBJ2-5,.,14,CASSQGTNQETQYF,TGTGCCAGCAGCCAAGGGACCAACCAAGAGACCCAGTACTTC
.,TRBV5-1,TRBJ2-7,TRBD1,13,CAGSLGQNYEQYF,TGCGCCGGCAGCTTGGGACAGAACTACGAGCAGTACTTC
.,TRBV19,TRBJ1-1,.,15,CASSIVAELNTEAFF,TGTGCCAGTAGTATAGTCGCCGAATTGAACACTGAAGCTTTCTTT
many,TRBV7-2,TRBJ2-5,.,12,CASSLRAETQYF,TGTGCCAGCAGTCTAAGGGCAGAGACCCAGTACTTC
many,TRBV19,TRBJ2-1,TRBD2,14,CASTTSGGNNEQFF,TGTGCCAGTACTACTAGCGGGGGGAACAATGAGCAGTTCTTC
.,TRBV6-1,TRBJ2-7,TRBD1,15,CASSPPTGTAYEQYF,TGTGCCAGCAGTCCCCCCACCGGGACAGCCTACGAGCAGTACTTC
.,TRBV6-1,TRBJ2-7,TRBD2,16,CASSEAAGLAGYEQYF,TGTGCCAGCAGTGAAGCGGCGGGACTAGCGGGCTATGAGCAGTACTTC
few,TRBV11-3,TRBJ2-5,TRBD2,15,CASSYGGAGEETQYF,TGTGCCAGCAGCTACGGGGGGGCCGGTGAAGAGACCCAGTACTTC